One T cell receptor beta chain is described in this entry. The data derive from a study of blood T cell repertoires in COVID-19. Study summary: Sources were T cells, B-cell-depleted T cells, or PBMCs; the material itself was cDNA or gDNA.

Germline V CDR1 and CDR2: LGHDT, YNNKEL (reference sequence). There are 16 residues in the CDR3. The V gene end was trimmed by 1 base and the J gene end by 7 bases; junction bases not matched to a gene: 7. Source study methods: Nucleated cell number was recorded as an estimate derived from reference gene primer amplification. TCRdb's table, derived via immunoSEQ multiplex PCR, lists solely in-frame clones and lacks some. V and J calls plus clone size are reproduced from that table; the DNA served to infer D and trimming. The sample lists 110,000 or so clones; 65% to 85% were seen once. The sample taken for sequencing was peripheral blood. This TCR came from a man aged 50 to 60 with acute or convalescent COVID-19. The chain carries TRBV3-1 (or the pseudogene TRBV3-2) and TRBJ2-1; TRBD2 matches at 10 bases. In DNA form, the CDR3 reads TGTGCCAGCAGCCAAGGGCTAGCGGGGGTAGGGAATGAGCAGTTCTTC. It specifies CASSQGLAGVGNEQFF.